This T cell receptor beta chain was retrieved from a study of cytomegalovirus exposure and HLA in healthy donors. As for the study in general: Unique TCRs numbering around 85 million, obtained from HLA-typed donors, made up an early data release. Findings and caveats of the study: Later genetic work tied a missense DCLRE1C variant to beta-chain V and J trimming. Among the sequence variants, a highly shared cluster was likely an artifact of sequencing.

Notes on this clone: The target antigen is unknown.

The study ran its PCR with 60 Vbeta and 13 Jbeta primers. Profiling relied on immunoSEQ multiplex PCR, and the TCRdb table lists in-frame clones only, not all of them. This sample lists tens of thousands of clones; its ten largest clones have 3.8%. Germline V CDR1 and CDR2: LGHNA, YSLEER. V was cut by 4 bases and J by 4 bases, with 8 bases left in between. This CDR3 contains 13 residues. This rearrangement joins TRBV4-3 to TRBJ1-3; D call uncertain. Material for sequencing was PBMCs. This clonotype was sampled from a female donor in good health and CMV-seropositive. The CDR3 loop reads CASSPTFGNTIYF. In nucleotides, the CDR3 is TGCGCCAGCAGCCCTACCTTCGGAAACACCATATATTTT.